Listed here are 9 T cell receptor beta chains from one sample, sequenced in a study of human T cells and chemical hapten exposure. MiXCR, applied by TCRdb to the RACE reads, yields one record per CDR3 protein. The sample lists about 300,000 distinct CDR3 sequences, about 5% seen once, with around 8% in the top ten. Time point given: pre-sensitization, week 0. Sample treatment: therapeutic diphenylcyclopropenone sensitization with weekly scalp DPC. The sample was whole blood, taken in connection with sensitization to the hapten diphenylcyclopropenone (DPC). These receptors were obtained from a woman between 18 and 29 years old with alopecia areata. Some clones in this sample may be carry-over from other donors' samples.

This clonotype was recorded many times. This chain links TRBV29-1 with TRBJ2-2; a weak D match, TRBD1 (5 bases). The CDR3 is 14 residues long. V shed 7 bases and J shed 2 bases, with 14 bases lying between them. Germline V lookup: CDR1 SQVTM, CDR2 ANQGSEA. The CDR3 region has the DNA TGCAGCGCCGCACTGACAGTTAACACCGGGGAGCTGTTTTTT. Its translation: CSAALTVNTGELFF.

Note on this clonotype: The CDR3 carries no conserved terminal phenylalanine or tryptophan, so it likely arises from a read error. V is TRBV5-1 and J is TRBJ2-5; TRBD2 aligns across 7 bases. J lost 5 bases, V lost 4 bases, and 8 bases had no gene match. The CDR3 length is 14 residues. CDR1 is SGHRS, CDR2 YFSETQ, per germline. The CDR3: CASSRTSARETQYV. Written as DNA, the CDR3 is TGCGCCAGCAGCCGAACTAGCGCCCGGGAGACCCAGTACGTC.

This clonotype was detected many times. The chain has TRBV20-1 and TRBJ1-2; D gene uncertain. This CDR3 region has 10 residues. V lost 6 bases to trimming and J lost 4 bases, with 6 bases between them. CDR1 and CDR2 (germline): DFQATT, SNEGSKA (reference sequence). The CDR3 nucleotides read TGCAGTGCGGATACCTATGGCTACACCTTC. It encodes CSADTYGYTF.

In its sample, this clonotype was seen many times. J is TRBJ2-7 and V is TRBV6-5; D is possibly TRBD1 or TRBD2 (5 bases each). V was pared by 2 bases and J by 6 bases, with 17 bases between. CDR1 MNHEY and CDR2 SVGAGI come from the germline V gene. The length of the CDR3 is 15 residues. The CDR3 region has the DNA TGTGCCAGCAGTTACATGGGACCGCTAGCTGGCGAGCAGTACTTC. Its translation is CASSYMGPLAGEQYF.

This clonotype was detected ten times or more. The chain carries TRBV12-3 or TRBV12-4 and TRBJ1-1, with a tentative D call TRBD1 (5 bases). The CDR3 sequence is 15 residues long. Trimming stripped 4 bases from V and 0 bases from J, with 12 bases between. CDR3 loop: CASSSTTEVNTEAFF. The CDR3 nucleotides read TGTGCCAGCAGTTCTACGACAGAGGTGAACACTGAAGCTTTCTTT.

This clonotype showed up many times. The gene calls are TRBV6-5 and TRBJ1-3, with D uncertain. The CDR3 consists of 16 residues. Germline CDR1 and CDR2: MNHEY and SVGAGI. Trimming left V 0 bases short and J 4 bases short, with 13 bases between. In nucleotides, the CDR3 is TGTGCCAGCAGTTACTCTTCGTCGGGAGCCGGAAACACCATATATTTT. This encodes CASSYSSSGAGNTIYF.

This clonotype came up many times. J is TRBJ2-5 and V is TRBV6-5; 10 nucleotides match TRBD1. The V gene's germline CDR1 is MNHEY and CDR2 SVGAGI. The CDR3 totals 20 residues. V trimming: 2 bases; J trimming: 1 base; junction bases outside the gene matches: 16. CDR3 DNA: TGTGCCAGCAGTTACAACGCCGTAGGACAGGGGGGACCTCCCCAAGAGACCCAGTACTTC. Amino acid sequence: CASSYNAVGQGGPPQETQYF.

The chain uses TRBV5-4 and TRBJ2-7; the match to TRBD2 covers 9 bases. The ends lost 5 bases at V and 5 bases at J; junction bases unmatched: 5. The CDR3 is 13 residues long. Germline lookup yields CDR1 SGHNT and CDR2 YYREEE (reference sequence). The CDR3 region is CASSAGGRDEQYF. DNA of the CDR3: TGTGCCAGCAGTGCGGGGGGGCGCGACGAGCAGTACTTC.

Only a few counts were recorded for this clonotype. The rearrangement links TRBV6-1 to TRBJ2-3; D is unresolved. Trimming took 1 base from V and 5 from J, leaving 4 bases between them. The germline V gene has CDR1 MNHNS and CDR2 SASEGT. CDR3 length: 12 amino acids. CDR3 in DNA: TGTGCCAGCAGTGAAGTGGGAGATACGCAGTATTTT. The encoded protein is CASSEVGDTQYF.